This passage covers 16 T cell receptor beta chains from one sample sequenced in a study of T cells in Graves' hyperthyroidism and ophthalmopathy. The TCR beta CDR3 regions underwent amplification using RNA transcripts as the source. In the first-round RT-PCR of the TCR CDR3, the HTBI primer set was used. TCRdb independently ran MiXCR on the multiplex PCR reads; one entry per CDR3 protein. The sample records 300,000 to 450,000 distinct CDR3 sequences, approximately 18% being singletons. The sequenced sample was blood. The origin of the receptors is a middle-aged woman with Graves' ophthalmopathy.

Ten or more counts support this clonotype. This chain uses TRBV2 with TRBJ2-7, with D perhaps TRBD1 (5 bases). V lost 4 bases and J lost 1, with 8 bases in between. The CDR3 consists of 13 residues. Germline CDR1 and CDR2: SNHLY and FYNNEI. CDR3 in amino acids: CASSGGASYEQYF. CDR3 DNA sequence: TGTGCCAGCAGTGGTGGGGCTTCCTACGAGCAGTACTTC.

The chain links TRBV12-3 or TRBV12-4 to TRBJ2-2, with TRBD2 identical over 12 bases. This CDR3 is 16 amino acids long. After removal of 9 bases from V and 1 base from J, the junction contained 6 bases not matched to a gene. CDR3 loop: CARPRTSGKNTGELFF. CDR3 nucleotide sequence: TGTGCCAGGCCCAGGACTAGCGGGAAGAACACCGGGGAGCTGTTTTTT.

This clonotype has at least ten counts. This chain connects TRBV6-5 to TRBJ1-2; D gene unclear. This CDR3 is 12 amino acids long. Per germline, CDR1 MNHEY and CDR2 SVGAGI. The V end was cut by 8 bases, the J end by 1 base, with 8 bases between. CDR3 sequence: CASGGFNYGYTF. The CDR3 nucleotides read TGTGCCAGCGGCGGGTTTAACTATGGCTACACCTTC.

This clonotype appeared many times. The rearrangement joins TRBV6-2 or TRBV6-3 to TRBJ2-7; D unresolved. The V gene lost 7 bases and the J gene lost 4 bases, with 14 bases spanning the gap. Germline V lookup: CDR1 MNHEY, CDR2 SVGEGT. There are 13 residues in the CDR3. The CDR3 DNA reads TGTGCCAGCACCGATGTCGAATTATACGAGCAGTACTTC. This codes for CASTDVELYEQYF.

This clonotype was recorded at least ten times. V gene TRBV5-1 combines with J gene TRBJ2-7; TRBD1 might be the D (6 bases). The CDR3 has 17 amino acids. Germline CDR1 reads SGHRS; CDR2 reads YFSETQ. Trimming stripped 4 bases from V and 3 bases from J, with 23 bases between. The CDR3 sequence is CASSPYPPRGLFYEQYF. The CDR3 DNA is TGCGCCAGCAGCCCCTATCCCCCCAGGGGCCTATTCTACGAGCAGTACTTC.

The table lists this clonotype with many counts. A much larger clone is a single base away; this may be a read error. The chain has TRBV28 and TRBJ2-7, with D maybe TRBD1 (5 bases). Germline V gives CDR1 MDHEN, CDR2 SYDVKM. The CDR3 spans 16 residues. The CDR3 loop is CACSFILQGAKDEQYF. The CDR3 region has the DNA TGTGCCTGCAGTTTCATCCTCCAAGGGGCTAAGGACGAGCAGTACTTC.

The V gene is TRBV6-2 or TRBV6-3, the J gene TRBJ2-1; 7 nucleotides align to TRBD2. Trimming at V came to 4 bases and at J to 3 bases, leaving 6 bases not matched to a gene. This CDR3 is 15 amino acids long. Germline-derived CDR1 and CDR2 are MNHEY and SVGEGT. The CDR3 DNA follows: TGTGCCAGCAGTTTGCGGCGGGAGTTCTACAATGAGCAGTTCTTC. This translates into CASSLRREFYNEQFF.

There are many counts of this clonotype. This chain connects TRBV28 to TRBJ1-5; D may be TRBD1 (5 bases). CDR3 size: 14 residues. The germline V gene encodes CDR1 MDHEN and CDR2 SYDVKM. V gave up 3 bases and J gave up 5 bases, with 11 bases separating them. The CDR3 coding sequence is TGTGCCAGCAGTTTCGCAGGGTTCTATCAGCCCCAGCATTTT. Translation: CASSFAGFYQPQHF.

This clonotype was detected once. V and J are TRBV2 and TRBJ2-5, with D unclear. Germline assignment: CDR1 SNHLY and CDR2 FYNNEI. V lost 4 bases and J lost 5, with 14 bases in between. CDR3 length: 14 residues. The CDR3 loop reads CASSVVGILETQYF. The DNA of the CDR3 is TGTGCCAGCAGTGTCGTGGGGATTCTGGAGACCCAGTACTTC.

At least ten counts were recorded for this clonotype. The V gene is TRBV6-5, the J gene TRBJ1-2; 7 bases are a match to TRBD1. Per the germline V gene, CDR1 is MNHEY and CDR2 is SVGAGI. The CDR3 sequence is 16 residues long. V lost 10 bases and J lost 4; bases outside the gene matches: 18. CDR3 nucleotides: TGTGCCACCCGGGGTCCCGTACCGGGACAGATCTATGGCTACACCTTC. Translation: CATRGPVPGQIYGYTF.

This clonotype has ten or more counts. The chain joins TRBV7-8 to TRBJ1-6; D is perhaps TRBD1 (5 bases). V was pared by 4 bases and J by 0 bases, with 13 bases between. The CDR3 sequence is 17 residues long. Germline-derived CDR1 and CDR2 are SGHVS and FQNEAQ. The CDR3 DNA follows: TGTGCCAGCAGCTGGGGACGTACGAGCTCCTATAATTCACCCCTCCACTTT. This codes for CASSWGRTSSYNSPLHF. Complete variable domain (other parts from reference TRBV7-8 and TRBJ1-6): GAGVSQSPRYKVAKRGQDVALRCDPISGHVSLFWYQQALGQGPEFLTYFQNEAQLDKSGLPSDRFFAERPEGSVSTLKIQRTQQEDSAVYLCASSWGRTSSYNSPLHFGNGTRLTVT.

This clonotype was observed many times. DNA for the CDR3: TGTGCCAGCAGGAAGGACAACCAAGAGACCCAGTACTTC. Protein product: CASRKDNQETQYF. The J gene is TRBJ2-5, the V gene TRBV6-7; TRBD1 is a possible D gene (5 bases). TRBV6-7 is identified as an open reading frame with a role that is uncertain. This CDR3 is 13 amino acids long. V gave up 6 bases and J gave up 0 bases, with 8 bases separating them.

This clonotype occurred many times. The chain uses TRBV7-6 and TRBJ2-4; 8 bases are shared with TRBD2. CDR1 SGHVS and CDR2 FNYEAQ come from the germline V gene. The CDR3 contains 14 residues. The V and J ends lost 2 bases and 9 bases, in that order; junction bases with no gene match: 6. CDR3 nucleotides: TGTGCCAGCAGCTTAATGCGGGAGGTACGCATTCAGTACTTC. Translated, it gives CASSLMREVRIQYF.

The chain is built from TRBV10-3 and TRBJ2-7, with D possibly TRBD1 on 6 matching bases. The V end was cut by 7 bases, the J end by 0 bases, with 19 bases between. Germline V gene data show CDR1 as ENHRY and CDR2 as SYGVKD. The CDR3 has 16 residues. The CDR3 DNA reads TGTGCCATCACCTCTTCCTTGGGGGCAGCCTCCTACGAGCAGTACTTC. Its protein is CAITSSLGAASYEQYF.

This sequence joins TRBV18 and TRBJ2-7; D is undetermined. V gave up 3 bases and J gave up 10 bases, with 16 bases separating them. CDR1 is KGHSH, CDR2 LQKENI, per germline. This CDR3 spans 13 amino acids. The CDR3 loop is CASSPSTENPQYF. CDR3 DNA sequence: TGTGCCAGCTCACCTTCGACCGAGAACCCACAGTACTTC.

This clonotype was counted at least ten times. The chain combines TRBV12-5 with TRBJ2-7; D perhaps matches TRBD1 (5 bases). The length of the CDR3 is 15 residues. The V gene lost 5 bases and the J gene lost 2 bases, with 16 bases spanning the gap. Per the germline V gene, CDR1 is LGHNT and CDR2 is FRNRAP. The CDR3 nucleotides are TGTGCTAGTGGTGGCGACAGAATGAATCCCTACGAGCAGTACTTC. Encoded protein: CASGGDRMNPYEQYF. The complete variable domain, with remaining parts taken from reference TRBV12-5 and TRBJ2-7, reads DARVTQTPRHKVTEMGQEVTMRCQPILGHNTVFWYRQTMMQGLELLAYFRNRAPLDDSGMPKDRFSAEMPDATLATLKIQPSEPRDSAVYFCASGGDRMNPYEQYFGPGTRLTVT.